Listed here are 3 T cell receptor beta chains from one sample, sequenced in a study of regulatory T cells in long-lasting Graves disease. Building of the TCR beta libraries involved iRepertoire HTBI primers and Arm-PCR of CDR3 regions. TCRdb re-analysed the multiplex PCR reads in MiXCR, keeping a single row per CDR3 protein. The data contain about 520,000 distinct CDR3 sequences, 12% of them singletons. Time point reported: newly diagnosed GD, antithyroid drugs for less than 3 months. Researchers made the TCR library from RNA that was extracted from PBMCs. These data were also filed under a second study, of T cells in Graves' hyperthyroidism and ophthalmopathy.

The sequencing here drew on peripheral blood mononuclear cells (PBMCs), taken at new diagnosis, from a patient treated with antithyroid drugs. These receptor sequences come from a woman in her twenties or thirties with Graves disease.

This clonotype was seen many times. The chain couples TRBV13 to TRBJ2-7; unclear D gene. The germline V gene has CDR1 PRHDT and CDR2 FYEKMQ (reference sequence). Between the trimmed V and J ends, which lost 0 bases and 4 bases, there was a span of 7 bases. The CDR3 totals 13 residues. The CDR3 loop is CASSLGLVYEQYF. The CDR3 DNA reads as TGTGCCAGCAGCTTAGGCCTGGTATACGAGCAGTACTTC.

This clonotype was counted many times. The V call is TRBV18, the J call TRBJ2-7; TRBD1 matches 9 bases. Germline CDR1 KGHSH, CDR2 LQKENI. With V trimmed by 3 bases and J by 4 bases, 13 bases remained unmatched. CDR3 length: 17 amino acids. CDR3 amino acids: CASSPPRIGTGRYEQYF. In DNA, the CDR3 is TGTGCCAGCTCACCGCCGCGAATTGGGACAGGGAGGTACGAGCAGTACTTC.

This clonotype showed up just a few times. This sequence joins TRBV4-1 and TRBJ2-2; D might be TRBD1 (6 bases). The CDR3 is 17 amino acids. Trimming took off 2 bases at V and 7 bases at J, with 20 bases between the two ends. In germline, CDR1 is MGHRA, CDR2 YSYEKL. CDR3 in amino acids: CASSQRELPQGYGELFF. The CDR3 DNA reads as TGCGCCAGCAGCCAAAGGGAGCTGCCCCAGGGGTACGGGGAGCTGTTTTTT.